One sample yielded the 23 T cell receptor beta chains listed below, sequenced in a study of monozygotic twins with inflammatory bowel disease. TCRdb reprocessed the 5' RACE reads, keeping one entry per CDR3 protein, no DNA. The table lists a few hundred thousand distinct CDR3 sequences. The sample was blood. The receptors come from a human donor with ulcerative colitis or Crohn's disease, or a healthy co-twin of an affected twin (not recorded which).

The chain links TRBV20-1 to TRBJ2-3; TCRdb selects TRBD1, and the lack of DNA leaves this call unchecked. In germline, CDR1 is DFQATT, CDR2 SNEGSKA (reference sequence). This CDR3 is built from 13 residues. CDR3 region: CSGYDRSTDTQYF.

The chain couples TRBV20-1 to TRBJ1-2. Per the germline V gene, CDR1 is DFQATT and CDR2 is SNEGSKA (reference sequence). This CDR3 spans 13 amino acids. The CDR3 loop reads CSARGLTSYGYTF.

J is TRBJ1-3 and V is TRBV18. Germline assignment: CDR1 KGHSH and CDR2 LQKENI. The CDR3 is 15 amino acids. The CDR3 is CASSPLETSGNTIYF.

The chain carries TRBV11-2 and TRBJ2-3; the D gene TCRdb calls, TRBD2, cannot be checked with no DNA. This CDR3 is 20 amino acids long. Looked up from germline, CDR1 is SGHAT and CDR2 is FQNNGV. This chain's CDR3 is CTSSLEEGGLAGGIRDTQYF.

J is TRBJ1-4 and V is TRBV2; TCRdb names TRBD1, which stays unverified in the absence of DNA. The germline CDR1 and CDR2 sequences are SNHLY and FYNNEI. CDR3 length: 14 residues. The CDR3: CASTPNDKGEKLFF.

The chain links TRBV5-5 to TRBJ2-1; no DNA is available, so the TRBD1 call from TCRdb remains unchecked. The CDR3 is made up of 13 amino acids. The germline gives CDR1 SGHKS, CDR2 YYEKEE (reference sequence). CDR3 loop: CASSPAPDRSVFF.

The chain joins TRBV4-3 to TRBJ2-5. This CDR3 is 15 amino acids long. The germline gives CDR1 LGHNA, CDR2 YSLEER. The chain's CDR3 is CASSQDLSSQETQYF.

The chain links TRBV20-1 to TRBJ2-1; lacking DNA, the TRBD2 call made by TCRdb goes unchecked. The CDR3 loop spans 17 amino acids. CDR1 is DFQATT and CDR2 is SNEGSKA in the germline V gene (reference sequence). The CDR3 region is CSARPSVGYFGYNEQFF.

The chain couples TRBV6-5 to TRBJ1-6; TCRdb lists TRBD1, though no DNA is available to test this call. This CDR3 has 16 amino acids. The germline CDR1 and CDR2 sequences are MNHEY and SVGAGI. The CDR3 spells CASSLRLGGGYSPLHF.

The chain joins TRBV7-2 to TRBJ2-5. Germline V gene data show CDR1 as SGHTA and CDR2 as FQGNSA. This CDR3 has 16 residues. The CDR3 loop is CASSLGVLTDQETQYF.

The CDR3 loop reads CSAAGNTEAFF. V and J are TRBV20-1 and TRBJ1-1. CDR3 length: 11 amino acids. Germline V gene lookup returns CDR1 DFQATT and CDR2 SNEGSKA (reference sequence).

This chain connects TRBV7-9 to TRBJ2-7; TCRdb designates TRBD1, a call that cannot be tested without DNA. The CDR3 has 12 residues. Germline V gives CDR1 SEHNR, CDR2 FQNEAQ (reference sequence). CDR3 sequence: CANSPPSNEQYF.

The chain combines TRBV12-3 or TRBV12-4 with TRBJ1-2; checking the TCRdb D call of TRBD1 is not possible without DNA. CDR3 length equals 14 residues. The CDR3: CASSLGPGVYGYTF.

The chain recombines TRBV7-3 with TRBJ2-5; no DNA is available, so the TRBD1 call from TCRdb remains unchecked. Germline CDR1 SGHTA, CDR2 FQGTGA. The CDR3 runs to 15 residues. This CDR3 is CASSSEGFPQETQYF. The complete variable domain, with remaining parts taken from reference TRBV7-3 and TRBJ2-5, reads GAGVSQTPSNKVTEKGKYVELRCDPISGHTALYWYRQSLGQGPEFLIYFQGTGAADDSGLPNDRFFAVRPEGSVSTLKIQRTERGDSAVYLCASSSEGFPQETQYFGPGTRLLVL.

The rearrangement uses TRBV5-1 and TRBJ2-7. This CDR3 has 14 amino acids. The germline CDR1 and CDR2 sequences are SGHRS and YFSETQ. CDR3 loop: CASSLLQGPYEQYF.

The chain links TRBV10-3 to TRBJ2-5. This CDR3 has 15 residues. Germline V gene data show CDR1 as ENHRY and CDR2 as SYGVKD. CDR3 amino acids: CAISEAKDLQETQYF.

This rearrangement joins TRBV12-3 or TRBV12-4 to TRBJ2-1; without DNA, the TCRdb call of TRBD1 cannot be checked. The CDR3 spans 14 residues. This chain's CDR3 is CASSPPAGALEQFF.

The chain combines TRBV29-1 with TRBJ1-1. CDR1 and CDR2 from the germline V gene are SQVTM and ANQGSEA. This CDR3 has 17 amino acids. The CDR3 is CSVEDPKNADMNTEAFF.

CDR3 protein: CASSSPSGGEVETQYF. The chain has TRBV12-3 or TRBV12-4 and TRBJ2-5; TCRdb outputs TRBD2, but without DNA this stays unchecked. The CDR3 runs 16 residues.

The gene calls are TRBV5-5 and TRBJ2-7; TCRdb gives TRBD1 as the D gene, but with no DNA this cannot be confirmed. The CDR3 is 16 residues long. Germline CDR1 SGHKS, CDR2 YYEKEE (reference sequence). Here the CDR3 reads CASSLVVSGSSYEQYF.

J is TRBJ2-7 and V is TRBV29-1; TCRdb's D gene call, TRBD2, goes unchecked for lack of DNA. CDR3 size: 13 residues. The germline gives CDR1 SQVTM, CDR2 ANQGSEA. CDR3 in amino acids: CSAAGRMTYEQYF.

The chain links TRBV12-3 or TRBV12-4 to TRBJ2-3; TCRdb reports TRBD1, a call that lacks DNA to check it against. This CDR3 spans 14 amino acids. The CDR3 sequence: CASSFRGRADTQYF.

The gene calls are TRBV19 and TRBJ1-5; TCRdb calls TRBD1, which cannot be checked without DNA. Germline V lookup: CDR1 LNHDA, CDR2 SQIVND (reference sequence). The CDR3 has 15 amino acids. This CDR3 is CASSFPDRIDQPQHF.